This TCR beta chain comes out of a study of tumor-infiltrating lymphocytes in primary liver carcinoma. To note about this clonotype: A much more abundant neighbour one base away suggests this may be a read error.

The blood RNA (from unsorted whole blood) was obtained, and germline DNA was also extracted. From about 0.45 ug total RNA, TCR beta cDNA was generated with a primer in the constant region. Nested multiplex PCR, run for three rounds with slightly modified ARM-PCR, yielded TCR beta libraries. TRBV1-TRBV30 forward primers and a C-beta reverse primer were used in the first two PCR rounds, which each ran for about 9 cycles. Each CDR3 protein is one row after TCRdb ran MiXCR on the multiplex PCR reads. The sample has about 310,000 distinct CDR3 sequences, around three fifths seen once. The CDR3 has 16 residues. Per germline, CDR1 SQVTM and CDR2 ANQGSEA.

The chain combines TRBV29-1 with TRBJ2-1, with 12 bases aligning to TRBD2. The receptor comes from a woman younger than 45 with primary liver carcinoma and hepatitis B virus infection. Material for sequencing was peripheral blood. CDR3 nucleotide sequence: TGCAGCGTCGTAAAAGCTAGCGGGAGGGGATACAATGGGCAGTTCTTC. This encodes CSVVKASGRGYNGQFF.